The rows below give T cell receptor beta chains drawn from one sample of a study of T cell responses to AZD1222 COVID-19 vaccine. Clones were read by immunoSEQ multiplex PCR, and TCRdb kept only the in-frame ones, dropping some. The sample yields 120,000 to 150,000 clones, more than 70% seen once. The material was peripheral blood, obtained 28 days after the second AZD1222 dose. Receptors originate from an adult who received the AZD1222 COVID-19 vaccine. Both conserved end residues are part of each CDR3. A D gene is named only where the DNA matches it firmly. The size of a clone is reported for some rows only, either as once, few or many, or as a class for expanded clones.

clone_size	j_call	cdr3_length	d_call	v_call	cdr3_nt	cdr3_aa
.	TRBJ1-1	16	.	TRBV18	TGTGCCAGCTCGTACGATAAAACTAGGATGAACACTGAAGCTTTCTTT	CASSYDKTRMNTEAFF
once	TRBJ2-3	16	TRBD2	TRBV7-9	TGTGCCAGCAGCCTCAGAGCGGGGGGATACACAGATACGCAGTATTTT	CASSLRAGGYTDTQYF
once	TRBJ2-1	15	TRBD2	TRBV27	TGTGCCAGCAGTTCCGGGGGGTGGGCCTACAATGAGCAGTTCTTC	CASSSGGWAYNEQFF
medium-sized	TRBJ2-7	16	.	TRBV24-1	TGTGCCACCAGTGAGTCCCGGGGACCATCCGTCTACGAGCAGTACTTC	CATSESRGPSVYEQYF
once	TRBJ2-3	13	.	TRBV19	TGTGCCAGTAGCTCGTTTGTCACAGATACGCAGTATTTT	CASSSFVTDTQYF
.	TRBJ1-5	13	.	TRBV3-1/TRBV3-2	TGTGCCAGCAGCCAGATGTTAGGTCAGCCCCAGCATTTT	CASSQMLGQPQHF
.	TRBJ2-1	16	.	TRBV5-1	TGCGCCAGCAGCTTGATGGGGGACATTGCGTTGAATGAGCAGTTCTTC	CASSLMGDIALNEQFF
.	TRBJ1-1	14	.	TRBV7-2	TGTGCCAGCAGCCTCCGAGACAGTTGGGGGCAAGCTTTCTTT	CASSLRDSWGQAFF
.	TRBJ1-3	16	.	TRBV18	TGTGCCAGCTCTACAATCCGGGATTTAACAGGAAACACCATATATTTT	CASSTIRDLTGNTIYF
.	TRBJ2-3	14	.	TRBV5-4	TGTGCCAGCAGCTTCAACAAGGGGACAGATACGCAGTATTTT	CASSFNKGTDTQYF
.	TRBJ2-5	11	.	TRBV5-1	TGCGCCAGCAGCTTTGGAGAGACCCAGTACTTC	CASSFGETQYF
.	TRBJ1-2	15	TRBD1	TRBV29-1	TGCAGCGTTGTCTTTGGGCAGGGGGACTCTCTGGGCTACACCTTC	CSVVFGQGDSLGYTF
.	TRBJ2-5	11	TRBD2	TRBV20-1	TGCAGTGCTCTAGCGGGAGAGACCCAGTACTTC	CSALAGETQYF
.	TRBJ1-6	15	.	TRBV7-9	TGTGCCAGCAGCAAACAGGGAGCCTATAATTCACCCCTCCACTTT	CASSKQGAYNSPLHF
.	TRBJ2-3	15	TRBD1	TRBV7-9	TGTGCCAGCAGCCTACGACAGGGGGACACAGATACGCAGTATTTT	CASSLRQGDTDTQYF
once	TRBJ2-5	15	.	TRBV27	TGTGCCAGCAGTCCCGGGCGAGGCGAGTCAGAGACCCAGTACTTC	CASSPGRGESETQYF
.	TRBJ2-3	15	TRBD2	TRBV28	TGTGCCAGCACCCCGACTAGCGGGGGGTGGGATACGCAGTATTTT	CASTPTSGGWDTQYF
.	TRBJ1-1	16	.	TRBV5-1	TGCGCCAGCAGCTCCGGATTGACGGGGACGAACACTGAAGCTTTCTTT	CASSSGLTGTNTEAFF
.	TRBJ1-4	14	.	TRBV6-4	TGTGCCAGCAGGACCACAGGGAAAGGGCGAAAACTGTTTTTT	CASRTTGKGRKLFF
.	TRBJ2-7	12	.	TRBV28	TGTGCCAGCAACCCAGGGTCCTACGAGCAGTACTTC	CASNPGSYEQYF
.	TRBJ2-2	16	.	TRBV9	TGTGCCAGCAGCGTAGTTCCAGGGCCAAACACCGGGGAGCTGTTTTTT	CASSVVPGPNTGELFF
.	TRBJ2-7	13	TRBD1	TRBV11-3	TGTGCCAGCAGCTCGGGACAGAACTACGAGCAGTACTTC	CASSSGQNYEQYF
.	TRBJ2-2	15	.	TRBV7-6	TGTGCCAGCAGCTCCACCCCCGCGGTCACCGGGGAGCTGTTTTTT	CASSSTPAVTGELFF
.	TRBJ2-2	14	.	TRBV5-6	TGTGCCAGCCGGGGTCGGGGGAACACCGGGGAGCTGTTTTTT	CASRGRGNTGELFF
once	TRBJ2-7	13	TRBD1	TRBV3-1/TRBV3-2	TGTGCCAGCAGCCAAGGACAGGGGGCGGGGCAGTACTTC	CASSQGQGAGQYF
few	TRBJ2-7	12	.	TRBV12-3/TRBV12-4	TGTGCCAGCAGTTCTACCAAATACGAGCAGTACTTC	CASSSTKYEQYF
.	TRBJ2-2	15	TRBD1	TRBV4-2	TGTGCCAGCAGCCATAACAGGGGGGACACCGGGGAGCTGTTTTTT	CASSHNRGDTGELFF
once	TRBJ2-5	14	.	TRBV7-9	TGTGCCAGCAGCTCCCTGAGGGGCCAAGAGACCCAGTACTTC	CASSSLRGQETQYF
.	TRBJ2-7	12	.	TRBV12-2	TGTGCAAGTCGCTTAGTAGGGATCGAGCAGTACTTC	CASRLVGIEQYF
.	TRBJ1-4	11	.	TRBV12-3/TRBV12-4	TGTGCCAGCAGTTTTGGTGAAAAACTGTTTTTT	CASSFGEKLFF
.	TRBJ1-3	14	.	TRBV10-3	TGTGCCATCAGTGTTCCGGGGACTGGAAACACCATATATTTT	CAISVPGTGNTIYF
.	TRBJ1-1	15	TRBD1	TRBV28	TGTGCCAGCAGTCCCCCGGACAGGCGGAACACTGAAGCTTTCTTT	CASSPPDRRNTEAFF
few	TRBJ1-5	14	.	TRBV19	TGTGCCAGTAGTTCTAGTAGTGGCAATCAGCCCCAGCATTTT	CASSSSSGNQPQHF
.	TRBJ2-7	11	.	TRBV6-5	TGTGCCAGCAGTCGAGGGGTCGAGCAGTACTTC	CASSRGVEQYF
.	TRBJ2-5	14	.	TRBV19	TGTGCCAGTAGTATAGATGGGGTCCAGGCCCCCCAGTACTTC	CASSIDGVQAPQYF
.	TRBJ1-5	14	.	TRBV18	TGTGCCAGCTCACCCGGGACCGCCAATCAGCCCCAGCATTTT	CASSPGTANQPQHF
.	TRBJ2-7	12	.	TRBV6-5	TGTGCCACGGGGGACGGACCGTACGAGCAGTACTTC	CATGDGPYEQYF
.	TRBJ2-5	16	TRBD1	TRBV2	TGTGCCAGCAGGAAGACCGCGACAGGGCCTGGAGAGACCCAGTACTTC	CASRKTATGPGETQYF
.	TRBJ2-1	15	TRBD2	TRBV5-1	TGCGCCAGCAGTTCTGGGACTAGCGGGATCAATGAGCAGTTCTTC	CASSSGTSGINEQFF
.	TRBJ2-1	15	.	TRBV4-2	TGTGCCAGCAGCCAAGATCGGACGCCCTACAATGAGCAGTTCTTC	CASSQDRTPYNEQFF
.	TRBJ2-7	15	.	TRBV6-5	TGTGCCAGCAGTTATTCGGGGGGCGGCTCCTACGAGCAGTACTTC	CASSYSGGGSYEQYF
.	TRBJ2-1	12	.	TRBV20-1	TGCAGTGCTAGTTCATTTGGCAATGAGCAGTTCTTC	CSASSFGNEQFF
.	TRBJ2-3	15	.	TRBV30	TGTGCCTGGAGTTCCAACGCGGGGTGGATAGATACGCAGTATTTT	CAWSSNAGWIDTQYF
.	TRBJ2-1	15	.	TRBV4-1	TGCGCCAGCAGCCAAGACCACAGCTCCTACAATGAGCAGTTCTTC	CASSQDHSSYNEQFF
.	TRBJ1-4	15	TRBD1	TRBV11-2	TGTGCCAGCAGCTTAGATGGAACAGGGGGCGGAAAACTGTTTTTT	CASSLDGTGGGKLFF
.	TRBJ1-1	15	.	TRBV18	TGTGCCAGCTCACCACCAACGGGGCGAAACACTGAAGCTTTCTTT	CASSPPTGRNTEAFF
.	TRBJ2-7	15	TRBD2	TRBV5-4	TGTGCCAGCAGCACGACTAGCGGATTCTCCTACGAGCAGTACTTC	CASSTTSGFSYEQYF
few	TRBJ1-3	14	.	TRBV7-2	TGTGCCAGCAGCTTAGGGACAGACGGAAACACCATATATTTT	CASSLGTDGNTIYF
.	TRBJ2-7	14	.	TRBV18	TGTGCCAGCTCACCCCCAATAGGCTCCAGCGAGCAGTACTTC	CASSPPIGSSEQYF
.	TRBJ2-3	15	.	TRBV11-2	TGTGCCAGCCGGCGGCGGGCCGATTACGAGGATACGCAGTATTTT	CASRRRADYEDTQYF
.	TRBJ2-7	19	TRBD2	TRBV5-1	TGCGCCAGCAGCTCTTCCCCGTTGGGACTAGCGGGAGAATCGGACGAGCAGTACTTC	CASSSSPLGLAGESDEQYF
.	TRBJ2-3	16	TRBD2	TRBV5-4	TGTGCCAGCCAGATCCGGGGGGGCGTTCCCACAGATACGCAGTATTTT	CASQIRGGVPTDTQYF
.	TRBJ2-5	12	.	TRBV10-3	TGTGCCATCAGTGAAGTAACAGGGACCTTGTACTTC	CAISEVTGTLYF
.	TRBJ2-3	14	.	TRBV2	TGTGCCAGCAACCCGACACTCAGCACAGATACGCAGTATTTT	CASNPTLSTDTQYF
.	TRBJ1-1	15	TRBD1	TRBV28	TGTGCCAGCAGTTCCCATACAGGGGGCGACACTGAAGCTTTCTTT	CASSSHTGGDTEAFF
.	TRBJ2-1	15	TRBD2	TRBV2	TGTGCCAGCAGTTCCCTAGCGGGAGGCGGGAATGAGCAGTTCTTC	CASSSLAGGGNEQFF
.	TRBJ1-4	14	.	TRBV30	TGTGCCTGGAGCCGACTTGCAACTAATGAAAAACTGTTTTTT	CAWSRLATNEKLFF
few	TRBJ1-1	11	.	TRBV27	TGTGCCAGCAGCCGGGGAGCTGAAGCTTTCTTT	CASSRGAEAFF